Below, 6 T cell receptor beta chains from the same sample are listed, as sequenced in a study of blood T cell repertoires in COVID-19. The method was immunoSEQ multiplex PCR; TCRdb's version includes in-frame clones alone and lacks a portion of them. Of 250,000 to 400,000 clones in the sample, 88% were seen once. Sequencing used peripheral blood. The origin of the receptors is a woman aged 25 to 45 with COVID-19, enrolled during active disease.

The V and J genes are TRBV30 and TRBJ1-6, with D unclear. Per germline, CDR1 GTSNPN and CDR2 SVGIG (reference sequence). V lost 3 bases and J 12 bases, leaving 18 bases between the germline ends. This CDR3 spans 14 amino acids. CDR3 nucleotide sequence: TGTGCCTGGAGGTTGAGGGCCTGGGCTGTACCCCTCCACTTT. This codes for CAWRLRAWAVPLHF.

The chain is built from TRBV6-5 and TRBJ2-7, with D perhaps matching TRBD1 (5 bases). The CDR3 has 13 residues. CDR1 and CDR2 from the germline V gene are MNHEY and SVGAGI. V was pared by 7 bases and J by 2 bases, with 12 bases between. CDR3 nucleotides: TGTGCCAGCACTATGACAGCCCCCTACGAGCAGTACTTC. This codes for CASTMTAPYEQYF.

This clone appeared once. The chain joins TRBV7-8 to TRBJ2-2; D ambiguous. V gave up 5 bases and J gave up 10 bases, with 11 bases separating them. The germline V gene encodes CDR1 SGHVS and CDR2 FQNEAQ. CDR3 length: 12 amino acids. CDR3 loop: CASSPLGEELFF. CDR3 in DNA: TGTGCCAGCAGCCCCCTGGGCGAGGAGCTGTTTTTT. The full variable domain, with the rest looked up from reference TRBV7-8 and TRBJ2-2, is GAGVSQSPRYKVAKRGQDVALRCDPISGHVSLFWYQQALGQGPEFLTYFQNEAQLDKSGLPSDRFFAERPEGSVSTLKIQRTQQEDSAVYLCASSPLGEELFFGEGSRLTVL.

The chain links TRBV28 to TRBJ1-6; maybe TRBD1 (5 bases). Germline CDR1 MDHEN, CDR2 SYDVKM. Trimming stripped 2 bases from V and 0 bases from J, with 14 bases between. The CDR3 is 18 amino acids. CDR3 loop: CASSLGGGTSSYNSPLHF. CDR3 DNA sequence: TGTGCCAGCAGTTTAGGGGGGGGTACCAGCTCCTATAATTCACCCCTCCACTTT.

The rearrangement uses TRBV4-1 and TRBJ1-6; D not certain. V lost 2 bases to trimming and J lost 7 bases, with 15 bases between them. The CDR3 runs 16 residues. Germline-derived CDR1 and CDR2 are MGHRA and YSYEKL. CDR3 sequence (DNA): TGCGCCAGCAGCCAAAGCCCGCCGCCCCCCAATTCACCCCTCCACTTT. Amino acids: CASSQSPPPPNSPLHF.

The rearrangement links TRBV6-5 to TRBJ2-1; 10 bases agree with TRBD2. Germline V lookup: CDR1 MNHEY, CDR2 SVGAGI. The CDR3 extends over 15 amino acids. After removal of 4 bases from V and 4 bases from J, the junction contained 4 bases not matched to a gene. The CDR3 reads CASSFIAGGYNEQFF. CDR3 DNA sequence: TGTGCCAGCAGTTTCATAGCGGGGGGTTACAATGAGCAGTTCTTC.